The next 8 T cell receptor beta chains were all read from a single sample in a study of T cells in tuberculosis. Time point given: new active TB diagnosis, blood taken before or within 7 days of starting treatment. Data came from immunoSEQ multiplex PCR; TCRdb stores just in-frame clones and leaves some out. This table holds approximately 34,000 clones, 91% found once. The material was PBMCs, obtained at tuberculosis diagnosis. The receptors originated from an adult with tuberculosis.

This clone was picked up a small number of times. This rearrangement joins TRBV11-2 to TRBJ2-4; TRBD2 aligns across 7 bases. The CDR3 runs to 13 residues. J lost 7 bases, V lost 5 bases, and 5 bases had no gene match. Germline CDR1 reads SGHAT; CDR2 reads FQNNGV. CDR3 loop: CASSPAGGNIQYF. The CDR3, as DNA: TGTGCCAGCAGCCCCGCCGGGGGGAACATTCAGTACTTC. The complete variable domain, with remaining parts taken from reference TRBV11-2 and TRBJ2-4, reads EAGVAQSPRYKIIEKRQSVAFWCNPISGHATLYWYQQILGQGPKLLIQFQNNGVVDDSQLPKDRFSAERLKGVDSTLKIQPAKLEDSAVYLCASSPAGGNIQYFGAGTRLSVL.

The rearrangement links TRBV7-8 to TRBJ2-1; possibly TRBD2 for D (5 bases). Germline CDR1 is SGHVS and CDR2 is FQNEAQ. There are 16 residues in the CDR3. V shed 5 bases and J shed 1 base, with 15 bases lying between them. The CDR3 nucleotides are TGTGCCAGCAGCCTAAGAGGACGGGGATCCTACAATGAGCAGTTCTTC. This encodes CASSLRGRGSYNEQFF.

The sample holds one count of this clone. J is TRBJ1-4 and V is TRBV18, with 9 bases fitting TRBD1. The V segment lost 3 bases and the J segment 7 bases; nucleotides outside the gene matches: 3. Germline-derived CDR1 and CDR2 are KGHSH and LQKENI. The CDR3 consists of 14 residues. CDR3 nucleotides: TGTGCCAGCTCACCGGGACAGGGAGTTGAAAAACTGTTTTTT. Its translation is CASSPGQGVEKLFF. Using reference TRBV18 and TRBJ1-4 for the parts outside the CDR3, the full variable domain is NAGVMQNPRHLVRRRGQEARLRCSPMKGHSHVYWYRQLPEEGLKFMVYLQKENIIDESGMPKERFSAEFPKEGPSILRIQQVVRGDSAAYFCASSPGQGVEKLFFGSGTQLSVL.

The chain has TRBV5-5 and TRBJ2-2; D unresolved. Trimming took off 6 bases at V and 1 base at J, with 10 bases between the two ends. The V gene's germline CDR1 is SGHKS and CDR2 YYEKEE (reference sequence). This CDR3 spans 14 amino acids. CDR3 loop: CASTLRGNTGELFF. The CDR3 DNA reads TGTGCCAGCACCCTTCGAGGGAACACCGGGGAGCTGTTTTTT.

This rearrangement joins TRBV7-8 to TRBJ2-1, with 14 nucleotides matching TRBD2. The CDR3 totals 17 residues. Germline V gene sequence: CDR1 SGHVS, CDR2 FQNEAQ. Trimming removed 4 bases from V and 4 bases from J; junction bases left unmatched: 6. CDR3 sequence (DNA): TGTGCCAGCAGCTCTAGGACTAGCGGGGGGTCTTACAATGAGCAGTTCTTC. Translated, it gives CASSSRTSGGSYNEQFF.

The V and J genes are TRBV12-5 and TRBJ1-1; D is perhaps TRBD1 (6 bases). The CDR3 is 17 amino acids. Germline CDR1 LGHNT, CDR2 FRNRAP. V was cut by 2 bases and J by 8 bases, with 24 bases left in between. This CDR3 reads CASGLNGLGGANAEAFF. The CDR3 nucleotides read TGTGCTAGTGGTTTGAACGGGTTAGGGGGGGCGAACGCCGAAGCTTTCTTT.

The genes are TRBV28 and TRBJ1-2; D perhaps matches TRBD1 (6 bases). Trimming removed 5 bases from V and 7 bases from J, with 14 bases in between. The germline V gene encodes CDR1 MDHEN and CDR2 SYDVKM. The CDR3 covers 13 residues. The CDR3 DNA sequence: TGTGCCAGCAGTACCTCTTACAGGGCTGGCTACACCTTC. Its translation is CASSTSYRAGYTF.

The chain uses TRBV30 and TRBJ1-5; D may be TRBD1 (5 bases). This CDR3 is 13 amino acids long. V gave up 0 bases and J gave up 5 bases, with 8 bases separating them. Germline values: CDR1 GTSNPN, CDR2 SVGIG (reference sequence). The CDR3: CAWSVWGDQPQHF. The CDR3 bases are TGTGCCTGGAGTGTATGGGGGGATCAGCCCCAGCATTTT.